This TCR beta chain is drawn from a study of T cell changes during pregnancy in multiple sclerosis. The data were produced by immunoSEQ multiplex PCR, yet TCRdb's version contains in-frame clones alone and is incomplete. The sample has tens of thousands of clones, 93% seen once; the top ten hold 1.3% to 1.5%. V lost 5 bases, J lost 11 bases, and 18 bases lay in between. The V gene's germline CDR1 is KGHSH and CDR2 LQKENI. The CDR3 spans 13 residues. The receptor was derived from a female donor in good health, enrolled as a control in a pregnancy study. The material sequenced was peripheral blood, taken in the third trimester of pregnancy. The J gene is TRBJ1-1, the V gene TRBV18; D is possibly TRBD1 (6 bases). In DNA form, the CDR3 reads TGTGCCAGCTCAACGGTGACCGAGACAGGCGCTTTCTTT. It codes for CASSTVTETGAFF.